Below, 10 T cell receptor beta chains from the same sample are listed, as sequenced in a study of metastatic and nonmetastatic thyroid tumors. With MiXCR, TCRdb reprocessed the PCR reads. There are 50,000 to 65,000 clones in the sample; approximately 4.1% occur only once, and 20% to 25% lies in the top ten. Prior to thyroid surgery, none of the patients had received any treatment. Sequencing was performed on blood. All receptors come from a female donor with papillary thyroid cancer or a benign thyroid nodule (not recorded which). Some clones in this sample may be carry-over from other donors' samples.

This clone appeared a few times. An end of the junction does not agree with germline; a read error may underlie this. The V gene is TRBV15, the J gene TRBJ2-1; unclear D gene. This CDR3 has 13 residues. The V gene's germline CDR1 is LNHNV and CDR2 YYDKDF (reference sequence). The CDR3 DNA reads TGTGTCACCAGCAGAGCCACGTCGAGCGAGCAGTTCTTC. It specifies CVTSRATSSEQFF.

This clone has a count of ten or more. The rearrangement joins TRBV19 to TRBJ1-2, with TRBD1 matching 7 bases. V dropped 6 bases and J dropped 9; count of bases not matched to a gene: 10. The CDR3 runs 13 residues. Germline CDR1 is LNHDA and CDR2 is SQIVND (reference sequence). CDR3 amino acids: CASRPTGAGSYTF. CDR3 sequence (DNA): TGTGCCAGTAGGCCCACAGGGGCTGGCAGCTACACCTTC.

This clone was counted ten times or more. The chain has TRBV9 and TRBJ1-3, with D perhaps matching TRBD1 (5 bases). CDR1 SGDLS and CDR2 YYNGEE come from the germline V gene. The CDR3 loop spans 15 amino acids. V lost 3 bases, J lost 0 bases, and 10 bases lay in between. Written as DNA, the CDR3 is TGTGCCAGCAGCGCACCCGGGACCTCTGGAAACACCATATATTTT. This encodes CASSAPGTSGNTIYF.

This clone was seen many times. The junction and the germline gene differ at one end; a read error may be behind it. The chain couples TRBV12-3 or TRBV12-4 to TRBJ2-7; D unclear. The CDR3 covers 13 residues. The CDR3 coding sequence is TGTGCCAGCAGTCACAGCGCCTCCCACGAGCAGTACTTC. Its translation is CASSHSASHEQYF.

This clone showed up just a few times. A much larger clone differs from this one at a single base, so this may be a read error. The rearrangement joins TRBV7-9 to TRBJ1-2, with TRBD1 matching 8 bases. This CDR3 is 18 amino acids long. Unmatched junction bases numbered 20, after V lost 5 bases and J lost 6 bases. The germline V gene has CDR1 SEHNR and CDR2 FQNEAQ (reference sequence). CDR3 sequence: CASSPYRVGGTGFDGYTF. CDR3 sequence (DNA): TGTGCCAGCAGCCCATACCGCGTGGGAGGGACAGGTTTCGATGGCTACACCTTC.

This clone appeared many times. The chain joins TRBV18 to TRBJ2-7; weak D call: TRBD1 (5 bases). Between the trimmed V and J ends, which lost 1 base and 4 bases, there was a span of 11 bases. Germline assignment: CDR1 KGHSH and CDR2 LQKENI. This CDR3 is built from 14 residues. The CDR3 reads CASSPRQGQYEQYF. CDR3 DNA sequence: TGTGCCAGCTCACCACGGCAGGGCCAATACGAGCAGTACTTC.

This clone was counted at least ten times. The V and J genes are TRBV24-1 and TRBJ2-1, with 12 bases that match TRBD1. This CDR3 comprises 16 residues. After removal of 7 bases from V and 10 bases from J, the junction contained 13 bases not matched to a gene. Germline CDR1 and CDR2: KGHDR and SFDVKD. The CDR3 DNA reads TGTGCCACCAGCGCAGGGGCGGGACAGGGGGCTGGGGAGCAGTTCTTC. Protein product: CATSAGAGQGAGEQFF.

This clone was seen ten or more times. The J gene is TRBJ1-1, the V gene TRBV12-3 or TRBV12-4; no definite D call. This CDR3 is 13 amino acids long. V shed 3 bases and J shed 8 bases, with 13 bases lying between them. CDR3 loop: CASSFRTPEEAFF. CDR3 DNA sequence: TGTGCCAGCAGTTTCCGAACTCCGGAAGAAGCTTTCTTT.

The sample holds many counts of this clone. CDR3 bases: TGTGCCAGCAGGAGACAGGGGCGAAACACCGGGGAGCTGTTTTTT. Translating gives CASRRQGRNTGELFF. The gene calls are TRBV12-3 or TRBV12-4 and TRBJ2-2; 8 nucleotides match TRBD1. V shed 6 bases, J shed 2 bases, and the junction held 5 bases outside the gene matches. The CDR3 is made up of 15 amino acids.

This clone was seen at least ten times. The gene calls are TRBV20-1 and TRBJ2-7; D perhaps matches TRBD1 (6 bases). This CDR3 has 15 amino acids. V was trimmed by 0 bases and J by 6 bases, leaving 18 bases between them. Germline V gene sequence: CDR1 DFQATT, CDR2 SNEGSKA (reference sequence). The CDR3 sequence: CSARDLGAMGSEQYF. The CDR3, as DNA: TGCAGTGCTAGAGATCTGGGGGCCATGGGGTCCGAGCAGTACTTC.